This TCR beta chain emerged from a study of OX40 agonist ivuxolimab in advanced cancers. Study overall: An anti-OX40 (CD134) antibody with agonistic activity, ivuxolimab, was administered to patients. Dose-escalation cases comprised hepatocellular carcinoma, melanoma, renal cell or head and neck cancer.

A note on this clone: The antigen is undetermined.

Trimming removed 5 bases from V and 5 bases from J; junction bases left unmatched: 6. The CDR3 spans 15 residues. Germline assignment: CDR1 SGHTA and CDR2 FQGTGA. Study observations and caveats: Expanded peripheral T-cell antigen specificity went undetermined.

Clones were read by immunoSEQ multiplex PCR, and TCRdb kept only the in-frame ones, dropping some. The table has about 90,000 clones, under 95% seen once. Source: CD4+ or CD8+ T cells sorted from blood, taken in a trial of the OX40 agonist ivuxolimab. The TCR sequence derives from an adult with an advanced solid tumor such as melanoma, head and neck, liver or kidney cancer. The chain combines TRBV7-3 with TRBJ1-2; 12 nucleotides match TRBD1. In DNA form, the CDR3 reads TGTGCCAGCAGCCCCGGGACAGGGGGCGCGTATGGCTACACCTTC. Its protein product is CASSPGTGGAYGYTF.